These T cell receptor beta chains were read from a single sample in a study of identical twins. TCRdb itself ran the 5' RACE reads through MiXCR, one entry per CDR3 protein. The sample records 500,000 to 550,000 distinct CDR3 sequences, less than 25% being singletons. These same data were also listed under a study on T cells expressing NK-cell markers.

The specimen sequenced was CD4+ T cells sorted from blood. Receptors originate from a woman aged 18-29 years in good health. Both conserved end residues are part of each CDR3. The order of the fields is V gene, J gene, CDR3 protein.

TRBV5-1	TRBJ2-1	CASSLALAGNEQFF
TRBV5-4	TRBJ2-3	CASSLEKLSTDTQYF
TRBV7-2	TRBJ2-1	CASSLVDGINEQFF
TRBV2	TRBJ2-5	CASSEGAGSQETQYF
TRBV9	TRBJ2-1	CASSVGLASSYNEQFF
TRBV12-3/TRBV12-4	TRBJ2-2	CASRMRGRGFLPNTGELFF
TRBV10-3	TRBJ1-2	CAIRANYGYTF
TRBV28	TRBJ2-2	CAVQTGWNTGELFF
TRBV20-1	TRBJ1-2	CSAVRTDGYTF
TRBV6-2/TRBV6-3	TRBJ1-1	CASGIHRGRWTNTEAFF
TRBV5-1	TRBJ2-4	CASSLTQGLRNIQYF
TRBV9	TRBJ2-5	CASSVLGSQETQYF
TRBV20-1	TRBJ2-1	CSASPGTMDNEQFF
TRBV11-2	TRBJ2-6	CASSLVLSSGANVLTF
TRBV12-3/TRBV12-4	TRBJ2-3	CASSLVMLGSTDTQYF
TRBV12-3/TRBV12-4	TRBJ1-5	CASSGQYNQPQHF
TRBV5-1	TRBJ2-7	CASSRIAGVISYEQYF
TRBV11-2	TRBJ1-4	CASSVGGGHLNEKLFF
TRBV5-1	TRBJ2-5	CASSLESGASQETQYF
TRBV20-1	TRBJ2-6	CSARASGYFSGANVLTF
TRBV11-2	TRBJ2-2	CASSFPGGTGELFF
TRBV6-5	TRBJ2-1	CASSPGLAGGIF
TRBV7-2	TRBJ2-5	CASSFGTSGGTQYF
TRBV5-1	TRBJ2-7	CASSLTGSGYEQYF
TRBV15	TRBJ2-7	CATSTRGPLYF
TRBV5-1	TRBJ1-1	CASQQGNTEAFF
TRBV5-5	TRBJ1-5	CASSSGQGSNQPQHF
TRBV12-3/TRBV12-4	TRBJ2-1	CASSPPRSGYNEQFF
TRBV4-1	TRBJ1-2	CASSRLTGTAVNYGYTF
TRBV6-2/TRBV6-3	TRBJ1-5	CASSLTPTGFNQPQHF
TRBV6-5	TRBJ2-1	CASSYDGQEYNEQFF
TRBV27	TRBJ1-1	CASRERPTGFTEAFF
TRBV6-5	TRBJ1-2	CASSSVGGGYTF
TRBV2	TRBJ1-1	CATSKEYRNTEAFF
TRBV12-3/TRBV12-4	TRBJ1-1	CASSFSDTEAFF
TRBV12-3/TRBV12-4	TRBJ1-4	CASSFWGEKLFF
TRBV7-2	TRBJ2-7	CASSLVRGTSYEQYF